This TCR beta chain originates from a study of cytomegalovirus exposure and HLA in healthy donors. With 5 bases removed from V and 3 bases from J, the gap between germline ends came to 26 bases. The CDR3 is 18 amino acids. Germline V gene lookup returns CDR1 SGHVS and CDR2 FNYEAQ. The protocol was immunoSEQ multiplex PCR, while the TCRdb copy is restricted to in-frame clones and leaves out a portion. The sample contains 250,000 to 350,000 clones, 87% of which appear only once. The receptor was isolated from a woman between 25 and 40 years old in good health and CMV-seropositive. The gene calls are TRBV7-6 and TRBJ2-7; D is tentatively TRBD1 or TRBD2 (5 bases each). Sequenced: PBMCs. This CDR3 is CASSAPGYRTPKDYEQYF. The CDR3 coding sequence is TGTGCCAGCAGCGCACCGGGATACAGGACGCCTAAGGACTACGAGCAGTACTTC. The complete variable domain, with remaining parts taken from reference TRBV7-6 and TRBJ2-7, reads GAGVSQSPRYKVTKRGQDVALRCDPISGHVSLYWYRQALGQGPEFLTYFNYEAQQDKSGLPNDRFSAERPEGSISTLTIQRTEQRDSAMYRCASSAPGYRTPKDYEQYFGPGTRLTVT.